The clone carrying this TCR beta chain was seen once. Its matching antigen is unknown. This sample is drawn from a study of CD8+CD57+ T cells in acquired aplastic anemia. Study context: Sorted CD4+ and CD8+ cells yielded DNA averaging around 3 ug.

Profiling that covered TCR beta VDJ and CDR3 relied on genomic DNA as its template. MiXCR was run by TCRdb on the reads, yielding one entry per CDR3 protein. The sample includes 300,000 or so distinct CDR3 sequences, roughly half of them seen just once. Study-level points and caveats: Significance was not reached for CD8+ Simpson's diversity between patients and controls. Between patients and controls, twenty-nine CD8+ CDR3 sequences were found in common.

The ends lost 3 bases at V and 2 bases at J; junction bases unmatched: 7. The length of the CDR3 is 15 residues. The germline CDR1 and CDR2 sequences are DFQATT and SNEGSKA (reference sequence). The source of this sequence is a human donor with severe aplastic anemia or a healthy control (not recorded which). The specimen sequenced was sorted CD4+, CD8+, or CD8+CD57+ T cells (not recorded which) from PBMCs. This chain connects TRBV20-1 to TRBJ2-7, with TRBD2 matching 10 bases. DNA for the CDR3: TGCAGTGCTAGGTATACTAGCGGGGCTACCTACGAGCAGTACTTC. This gives the protein CSARYTSGATYEQYF.